This TCR beta chain originates from a study of OX40 agonist ivuxolimab in advanced cancers. Study overall: The treatment was a fully human IgG2 OX40 agonist, ivuxolimab. Patients achieving partial responses numbered three: one hepatocellular carcinoma case and two cutaneous melanoma cases.

Assay: immunoSEQ multiplex PCR; the TCRdb copy retains only in-frame clones and omits some. The sample lists 35,000 to 50,000 clones; around 90% were seen once. The CDR3 spans 15 residues. CDR1 is SGHAT, CDR2 FQNNGV, per germline. The ends lost 7 bases at V and 8 bases at J; junction bases unmatched: 14. Of note for this clone: What it recognizes is unknown.

Study-wide results and limits: In general, CD8+ T cells held more expanded clones than CD4+ did, on average.

The chain uses TRBV11-2 and TRBJ1-2; the match to TRBD1 covers 9 bases. This specimen consisted of CD4+ or CD8+ T cells sorted from blood, obtained in a trial of the OX40 agonist ivuxolimab. This clonotype was sampled from an adult with an advanced solid tumor such as melanoma, head and neck, liver or kidney cancer. CDR3 region: CASTPWGDREYGYTF. The DNA of the CDR3 is TGTGCCAGCACACCTTGGGGGGACAGGGAGTACGGCTACACCTTC. Full variable domain (rest looked up from reference TRBV11-2 and TRBJ1-2): EAGVAQSPRYKIIEKRQSVAFWCNPISGHATLYWYQQILGQGPKLLIQFQNNGVVDDSQLPKDRFSAERLKGVDSTLKIQPAKLEDSAVYLCASTPWGDREYGYTFGSGTRLTVV.